The 20 T cell receptor beta chains below come from one sample, sequenced in a study of graft-versus-host responses after intestinal transplantation. Data came from immunoSEQ multiplex PCR; TCRdb stores just in-frame clones and leaves some out. The table shows approximately 100,000 clones, with less than 90% occurring only once. For these receptors, no antigen is known. The source material was unstimulated CD4+ T cells sorted from spleen or lymph node cells, sampled before intestinal transplant. These receptors all come from a human donor who received an intestinal transplant.

The chain combines TRBV6-5 with TRBJ1-1; 10 positions match TRBD1. The CDR3 is made up of 15 amino acids. V was clipped by 1 base and J by 3 bases; unmatched bases: 2. Germline CDR1 and CDR2: MNHEY and SVGAGI. CDR3 sequence (DNA): TGTGCCAGCAGTTACTGGACAGGGGGGTACACTGAAGCTTTCTTT. Protein product: CASSYWTGGYTEAFF.

The rearrangement uses TRBV13 and TRBJ2-2; unclear D gene. Germline V gene data show CDR1 as PRHDT and CDR2 as FYEKMQ (reference sequence). Trimming took off 7 bases at V and 4 bases at J, with 7 bases between the two ends. The CDR3 is made up of 12 amino acids. CDR3 sequence (DNA): TGTGCCAGCACCCCGGGCACCGGGGAGCTGTTTTTT. Protein product: CASTPGTGELFF.

This clone is a singleton in its sample. The J gene is TRBJ2-6, the V gene TRBV9; TRBD2 is a possible D gene (6 bases). The CDR3 sequence is 15 residues long. Looked up from germline, CDR1 is SGDLS and CDR2 is YYNGEE. V lost 3 bases, J lost 6 bases, and 13 bases lay in between. CDR3 in DNA: TGTGCCAGCAGCGGCCCGGGACTCGTGGCCAACGTCCTGACTTTC. Its translation: CASSGPGLVANVLTF.

The chain is built from TRBV2 and TRBJ1-2; D uncertain. The germline V gene encodes CDR1 SNHLY and CDR2 FYNNEI. V was cut by 6 bases and J by 3 bases, with 11 bases left in between. The CDR3 is made up of 13 amino acids. DNA for the CDR3: TGTGCCAGCAGGGCCACAGACCACTATGGCTACACCTTC. This codes for CASRATDHYGYTF.

This clone was recorded only once. The chain links TRBV5-6 to TRBJ2-5, with D possibly matching TRBD2 (5 bases). The CDR3 loop spans 14 amino acids. CDR1 SGHDT and CDR2 YYEEEE come from the germline V gene. V was pared by 2 bases and J by 2 bases, with 10 bases between. DNA of the CDR3: TGTGCCAGCAGCTTCCGACTACAACAAGAGACCCAGTACTTC. This codes for CASSFRLQQETQYF. The complete variable domain, with remaining parts taken from reference TRBV5-6 and TRBJ2-5, reads DAGVTQSPTHLIKTRGQQVTLRCSPKSGHDTVSWYQQALGQGPQFIFQYYEEEERQRGNFPDRFSGHQFPNYSSELNVNALLLGDSALYLCASSFRLQQETQYFGPGTRLLVL.

The rearrangement links TRBV14 to TRBJ2-2, with a weak D call TRBD2 (7 bases). The CDR3 is made up of 18 amino acids. CDR1 SGHDN and CDR2 FVKESK come from the germline V gene. V dropped 2 bases and J dropped 1 base, with 17 bases sitting between them. The CDR3 bases are TGTGCCAGCAGCCAATGGGGGGCGCGGGGGATGAACACCGGGGAGCTGTTTTTT. Amino acids: CASSQWGARGMNTGELFF.

V and J are TRBV19 and TRBJ2-2, with D unclear. Germline CDR1 and CDR2: LNHDA and SQIVND (reference sequence). V dropped 3 bases and J dropped 2 bases, with 13 bases sitting between them. This CDR3 has 16 amino acids. Here the CDR3 reads CASSMGYGGNTGELFF. DNA of the CDR3: TGTGCCAGTAGTATGGGGTACGGCGGAAACACCGGGGAGCTGTTTTTT. The entire variable domain, with the rest obtained from reference TRBV19 and TRBJ2-2, is as follows: DGGITQSPKYLFRKEGQNVTLSCEQNLNHDAMYWYRQDPGQGLRLIYYSQIVNDFQKGDIAEGYSVSREKKESFPLTVTSAQKNPTAFYLCASSMGYGGNTGELFFGEGSRLTVL.

The rearrangement joins TRBV28 to TRBJ2-5; tentatively, D is TRBD1 or TRBD2 (6 bases each). Trimming took off 6 bases at V and 5 bases at J, with 19 bases between the two ends. The V gene's germline CDR1 is MDHEN and CDR2 SYDVKM. This CDR3 region has 15 residues. The CDR3 loop is CASSAPRGAGETQYF. In nucleotides, the CDR3 is TGTGCCAGCAGCGCACCCAGGGGCGCGGGGGAGACCCAGTACTTC.

The rearrangement uses TRBV2 and TRBJ1-2; D is perhaps TRBD1 (6 bases). Trimming removed 2 bases from V and 4 bases from J, with 14 bases in between. The germline CDR1 and CDR2 sequences are SNHLY and FYNNEI. This CDR3 comprises 15 residues. The CDR3, as DNA: TGTGCCAGCAGTGAATTGGACAGATTCTTCTATGGCTACACCTTC. Its translation is CASSELDRFFYGYTF.

V is TRBV7-9 and J is TRBJ1-6; 7 bases match TRBD1. Germline lookup yields CDR1 SEHNR and CDR2 FQNEAQ (reference sequence). J was trimmed by 7 bases and V by 3 bases; bases with no gene match: 12. The CDR3 has 17 residues. CDR3 sequence reads: CASSFDRTGRLNSPLHF. In nucleotides, the CDR3 is TGTGCCAGCAGCTTTGATCGGACAGGACGACTCAATTCACCCCTCCACTTT.

The chain employs TRBV5-6 and TRBJ1-1, with 10 bases lining up with TRBD1. V lost 6 bases, J lost 7 bases, and 15 bases stayed unmatched. The CDR3 extends over 16 amino acids. Germline V lookup: CDR1 SGHDT, CDR2 YYEEEE. Here the CDR3 DNA reads TGTGCCAGCACTCTCCTTAGACAGGGGGCTTTTCTTGAAGCTTTCTTT. Translated, it gives CASTLLRQGAFLEAFF.

The V call is TRBV18, the J call TRBJ1-5; D unclear. V dropped 2 bases and J dropped 5 bases, with 10 bases sitting between them. Germline CDR1 and CDR2: KGHSH and LQKENI. The CDR3 totals 14 residues. In DNA form, the CDR3 reads TGTGCCAGCTCACCAGGGGTGGATTATCAGCCCCAGCATTTT. It specifies CASSPGVDYQPQHF.

J is TRBJ2-7 and V is TRBV19; 12 nucleotides line up with TRBD2. Trimming took 6 bases from V and 3 from J; bases not matched to a gene: 9. The CDR3 has 16 residues. CDR1 and CDR2 (germline): LNHDA, SQIVND (reference sequence). CDR3 in DNA: TGTGCCAGTAGCCTCGGACTAGCGGGAATGGGCTACGAGCAGTACTTC. It is translated as CASSLGLAGMGYEQYF.

The V gene is TRBV6-1, the J gene TRBJ2-5; a weak D match, TRBD1 (6 bases). Germline V CDR1 and CDR2: MNHNS, SASEGT. Between the trimmed V and J ends, which lost 5 bases and 5 bases, there was a span of 15 bases. CDR3 length: 14 residues. CDR3 sequence: CASSIIGTSETQYF. Written as DNA, the CDR3 is TGTGCCAGCAGTATCATAGGGACAAGTGAGACCCAGTACTTC.

The chain carries TRBV18 and TRBJ2-2; 7 bases fit TRBD1. The length of the CDR3 is 14 residues. V lost 6 bases and J lost 3; bases outside the gene matches: 4. CDR1 is KGHSH, CDR2 LQKENI, per germline. Written as DNA, the CDR3 is TGTGCCAGCTCGACAGGGAAGGACACCGGGGAGCTGTTTTTT. The encoded protein is CASSTGKDTGELFF.

This sequence joins TRBV19 and TRBJ1-4, with TRBD1 as a possible D gene (5 bases). This CDR3 comprises 15 residues. The germline V gene has CDR1 LNHDA and CDR2 SQIVND (reference sequence). Between the trimmed V and J ends, which lost 7 bases and 8 bases, there was a span of 20 bases. CDR3 nucleotide sequence: TGTGCCAGTACCCAAAGGAAGGGGCTTGGGGAAAAACTGTTTTTT. Its translation: CASTQRKGLGEKLFF. Variable domain in full (rest from reference TRBV19 and TRBJ1-4): DGGITQSPKYLFRKEGQNVTLSCEQNLNHDAMYWYRQDPGQGLRLIYYSQIVNDFQKGDIAEGYSVSREKKESFPLTVTSAQKNPTAFYLCASTQRKGLGEKLFFGSGTQLSVL.

In this sample, this clone turned up a few times. The rearrangement uses TRBV7-9 and TRBJ2-3, with D uncertain. The CDR3 totals 14 residues. V shed 5 bases and J shed 7 bases, with 16 bases lying between them. Germline V gene sequence: CDR1 SEHNR, CDR2 FQNEAQ (reference sequence). As DNA, the CDR3 is TGTGCCAGCAGCCCAGCCGGCACCAGCTATACGCAGTATTTT. Translating it yields CASSPAGTSYTQYF.

The chain couples TRBV6-5 to TRBJ1-2, with D unclear. CDR3 length: 12 amino acids. Germline assignment: CDR1 MNHEY and CDR2 SVGAGI. V was trimmed by 2 bases and J by 9 bases, leaving 10 bases between them. The CDR3 spells CASSYKRGSYTF. In DNA form, the CDR3 reads TGTGCCAGCAGTTACAAGCGGGGTAGCTACACCTTC.

V usage is TRBV27 and J usage is TRBJ1-1; D uncertain. Trimming shortened V by 4 bases and J by 0 bases, and 12 bases separated the two germline ends. Germline V CDR1 and CDR2: MNHEY, SMNVEV (reference sequence). The CDR3 has 15 residues. The CDR3 sequence is CASSSQWNLNTEAFF. The CDR3 coding sequence is TGTGCCAGCAGTTCACAATGGAACTTGAACACTGAAGCTTTCTTT.

The V call is TRBV13, the J call TRBJ1-5; perhaps TRBD1 as D (6 bases). Germline-derived CDR1 and CDR2 are PRHDT and FYEKMQ (reference sequence). Trimming removed 5 bases at V and 10 bases at J, with 24 bases between. CDR3 size: 16 residues. CDR3 in DNA: TGTGCCAGCAGCCTAGAACCACAGGGAGGCGGAGAACCCCAGCATTTT. Translation: CASSLEPQGGGEPQHF.